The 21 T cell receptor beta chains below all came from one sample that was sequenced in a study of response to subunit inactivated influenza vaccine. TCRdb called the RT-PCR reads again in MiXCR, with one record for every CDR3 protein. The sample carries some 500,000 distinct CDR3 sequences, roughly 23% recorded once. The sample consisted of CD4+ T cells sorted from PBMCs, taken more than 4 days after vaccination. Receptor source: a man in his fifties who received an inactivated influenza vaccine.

This CDR3 is CAISGAGVDTQYF. The CDR3 coding sequence is TGTGCCATCAGCGGGGCGGGGGTGGATACGCAGTATTTT. The chain links TRBV10-3 to TRBJ2-3, with 7 nucleotides matching TRBD2. Germline trimming cut 6 bases from V and 6 bases from J; bases unmatched to any gene: 6. The CDR3 covers 13 residues. Looked up from germline, CDR1 is ENHRY and CDR2 is SYGVKD.

CDR3 nucleotides: TGTGCCAGTTTGACCGGGAACAACTACGAGCAGTACTTC. Translated: CASLTGNNYEQYF. The genes are TRBV6-2 or TRBV6-3 and TRBJ2-7; possibly TRBD2 for D (5 bases). CDR1 and CDR2 (germline): MNHEY, SVGEGT. The CDR3 consists of 13 residues. The V gene lost 9 bases and the J gene lost 3 bases, with 15 bases spanning the gap.

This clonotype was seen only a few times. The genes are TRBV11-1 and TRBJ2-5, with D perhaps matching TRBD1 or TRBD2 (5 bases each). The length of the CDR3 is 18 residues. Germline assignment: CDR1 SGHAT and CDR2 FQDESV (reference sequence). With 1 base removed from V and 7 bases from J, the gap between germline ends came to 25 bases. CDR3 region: CASSLGLGVGTVTRTQYF. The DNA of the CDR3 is TGTGCCAGCAGCTTAGGTCTTGGCGTTGGGACGGTGACTCGGACCCAGTACTTC.

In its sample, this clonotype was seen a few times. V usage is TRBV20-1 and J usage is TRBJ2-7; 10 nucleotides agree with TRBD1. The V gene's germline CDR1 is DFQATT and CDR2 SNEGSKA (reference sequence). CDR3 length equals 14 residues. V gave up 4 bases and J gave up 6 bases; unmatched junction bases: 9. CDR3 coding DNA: TGCAGTGCTACTTCGGGACAGGGGATGAGCGAGCAGTACTTC. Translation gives CSATSGQGMSEQYF.

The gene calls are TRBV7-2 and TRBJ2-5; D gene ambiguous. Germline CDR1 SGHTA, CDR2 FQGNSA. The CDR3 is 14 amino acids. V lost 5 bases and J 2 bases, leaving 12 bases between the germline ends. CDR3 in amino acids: CASSPQSLQETQYF. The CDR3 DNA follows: TGTGCCAGCAGCCCCCAGTCCCTACAAGAGACCCAGTACTTC.

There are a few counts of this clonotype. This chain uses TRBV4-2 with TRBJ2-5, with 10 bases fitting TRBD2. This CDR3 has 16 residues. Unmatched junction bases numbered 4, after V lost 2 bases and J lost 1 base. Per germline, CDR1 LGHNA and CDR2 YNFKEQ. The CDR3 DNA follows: TGTGCCAGCAGCCAAAGCGGGGGGGCGGGCCAAGAGACCCAGTACTTC. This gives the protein CASSQSGGAGQETQYF.

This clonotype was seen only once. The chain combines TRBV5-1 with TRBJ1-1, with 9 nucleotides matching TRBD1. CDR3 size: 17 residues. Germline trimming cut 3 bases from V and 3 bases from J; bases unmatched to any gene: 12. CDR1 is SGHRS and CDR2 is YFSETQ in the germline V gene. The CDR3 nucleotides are TGCGCCAGCAGCTCTTATGGACAGGGGAGTCGGGACACTGAAGCTTTCTTT. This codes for CASSSYGQGSRDTEAFF.

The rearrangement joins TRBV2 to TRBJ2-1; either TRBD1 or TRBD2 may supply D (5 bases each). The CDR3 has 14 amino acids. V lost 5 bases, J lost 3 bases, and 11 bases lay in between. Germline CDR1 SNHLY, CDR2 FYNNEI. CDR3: CASSTGRSYNEQFF. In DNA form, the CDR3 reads TGTGCCAGCAGTACGGGACGGAGCTACAATGAGCAGTTCTTC.

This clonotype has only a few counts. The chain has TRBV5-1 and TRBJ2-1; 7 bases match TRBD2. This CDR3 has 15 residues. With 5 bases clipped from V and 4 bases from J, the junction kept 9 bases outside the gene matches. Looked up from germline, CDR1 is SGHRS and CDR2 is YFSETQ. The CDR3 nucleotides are TGCGCCAGCAGGGTGGCGGGGGTCCCATACAATGAGCAGTTCTTC. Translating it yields CASRVAGVPYNEQFF.

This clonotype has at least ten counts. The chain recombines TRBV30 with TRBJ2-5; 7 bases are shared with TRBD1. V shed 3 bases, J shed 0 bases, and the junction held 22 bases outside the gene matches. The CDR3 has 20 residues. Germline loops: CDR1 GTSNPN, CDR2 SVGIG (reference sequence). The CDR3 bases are TGTGCCTGGAGAGGAGGCGTCCATAGAAGGGACAGTGCGGACCAAGAGACCCAGTACTTC. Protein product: CAWRGGVHRRDSADQETQYF. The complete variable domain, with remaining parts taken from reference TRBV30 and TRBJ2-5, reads SQTIHQWPATLVQPVGSPLSLECTVEGTSNPNLYWYRQAAGRGLQLLFYSVGIGQISSEVPQNLSASRPQDRQFILSSKKLLLSDSGFYLCAWRGGVHRRDSADQETQYFGPGTRLLVL.

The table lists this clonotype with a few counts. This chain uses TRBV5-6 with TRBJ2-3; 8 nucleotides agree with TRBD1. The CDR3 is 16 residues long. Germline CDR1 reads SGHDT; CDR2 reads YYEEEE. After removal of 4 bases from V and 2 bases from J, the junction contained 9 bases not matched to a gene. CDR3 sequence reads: CASSGIPGGLTDTQYF. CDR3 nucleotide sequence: TGTGCCAGCAGCGGTATCCCAGGGGGCCTCACAGATACGCAGTATTTT.

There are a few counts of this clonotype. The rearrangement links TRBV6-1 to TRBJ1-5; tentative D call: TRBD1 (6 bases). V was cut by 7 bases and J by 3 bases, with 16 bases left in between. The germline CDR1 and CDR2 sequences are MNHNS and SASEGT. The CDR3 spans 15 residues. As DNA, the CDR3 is TGTGCCAGCACCGCCACAGGGAGGGACAATCAGCCCCAGCATTTT. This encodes CASTATGRDNQPQHF.

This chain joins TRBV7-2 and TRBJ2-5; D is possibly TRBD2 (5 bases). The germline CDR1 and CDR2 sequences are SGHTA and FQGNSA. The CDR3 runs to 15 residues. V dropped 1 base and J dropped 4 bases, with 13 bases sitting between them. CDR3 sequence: CASSLEFSSPETQYF. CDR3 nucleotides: TGTGCCAGCAGCTTAGAATTTTCTAGCCCAGAGACCCAGTACTTC. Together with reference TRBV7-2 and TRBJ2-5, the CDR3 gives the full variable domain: GAGVSQSPSNKVTEKGKDVELRCDPISGHTALYWYRQSLGQGLEFLIYFQGNSAPDKSGLPSDRFSAERTGGSVSTLTIQRTQQEDSAVYLCASSLEFSSPETQYFGPGTRLLVL.

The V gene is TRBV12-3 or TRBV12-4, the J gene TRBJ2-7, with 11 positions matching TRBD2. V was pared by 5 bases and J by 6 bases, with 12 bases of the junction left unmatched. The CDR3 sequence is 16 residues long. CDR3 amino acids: CASSPGLAGGSGEQYF. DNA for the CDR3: TGTGCCAGCAGTCCGGGCCTAGCGGGAGGTTCGGGCGAGCAGTACTTC.

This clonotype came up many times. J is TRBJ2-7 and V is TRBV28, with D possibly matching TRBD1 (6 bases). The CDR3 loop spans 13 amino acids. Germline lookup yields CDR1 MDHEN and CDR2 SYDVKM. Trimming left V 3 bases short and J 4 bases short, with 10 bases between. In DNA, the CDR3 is TGTGCCAGCAGTTTGGGCAGGGGTTACGAGCAGTACTTC. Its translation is CASSLGRGYEQYF.

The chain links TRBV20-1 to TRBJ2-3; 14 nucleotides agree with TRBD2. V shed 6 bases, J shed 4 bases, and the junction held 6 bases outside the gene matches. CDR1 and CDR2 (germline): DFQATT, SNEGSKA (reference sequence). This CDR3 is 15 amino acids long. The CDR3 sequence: CSAAGTSGSADTQYF. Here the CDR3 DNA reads TGCAGTGCAGCCGGGACTAGCGGGAGCGCAGATACGCAGTATTTT.

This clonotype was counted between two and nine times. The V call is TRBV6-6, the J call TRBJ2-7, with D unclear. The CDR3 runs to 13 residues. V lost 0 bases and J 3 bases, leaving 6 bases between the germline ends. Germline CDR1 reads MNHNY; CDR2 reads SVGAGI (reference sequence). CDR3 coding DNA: TGTGCCAGCAGTTACTCGAAAGGCTACGAGCAGTACTTC. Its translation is CASSYSKGYEQYF.

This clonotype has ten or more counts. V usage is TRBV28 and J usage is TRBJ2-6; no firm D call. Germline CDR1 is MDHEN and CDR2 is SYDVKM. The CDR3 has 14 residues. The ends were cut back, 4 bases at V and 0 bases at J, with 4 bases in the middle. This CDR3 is CASSYYSGANVLTF. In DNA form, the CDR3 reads TGTGCCAGCAGTTACTACTCTGGGGCCAACGTCCTGACTTTC.

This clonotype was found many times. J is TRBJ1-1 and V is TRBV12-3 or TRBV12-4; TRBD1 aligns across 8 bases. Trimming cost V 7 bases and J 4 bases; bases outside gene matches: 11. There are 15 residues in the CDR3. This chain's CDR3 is CASIPRGQRATEAFF. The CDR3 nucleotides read TGTGCCAGCATCCCCAGGGGGCAGAGGGCCACTGAAGCTTTCTTT.

As DNA, the CDR3 is TGCAGCGCTCGGCCCAGGGTCTCCTACAATGAGCAGTTCTTC. Residues: CSARPRVSYNEQFF. This chain uses TRBV29-1 with TRBJ2-1; D is perhaps TRBD1 (5 bases). Germline CDR1 and CDR2: SQVTM and ANQGSEA. V was clipped by 7 bases and J by 0 bases, with 13 bases between them. The CDR3 consists of 14 residues.

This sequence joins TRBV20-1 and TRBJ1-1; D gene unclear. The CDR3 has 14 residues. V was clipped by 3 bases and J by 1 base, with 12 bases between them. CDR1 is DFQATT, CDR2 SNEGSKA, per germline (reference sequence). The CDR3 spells CSASLELRNTEAFF. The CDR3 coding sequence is TGCAGTGCTAGTCTTGAGCTGCGGAACACTGAAGCTTTCTTT.